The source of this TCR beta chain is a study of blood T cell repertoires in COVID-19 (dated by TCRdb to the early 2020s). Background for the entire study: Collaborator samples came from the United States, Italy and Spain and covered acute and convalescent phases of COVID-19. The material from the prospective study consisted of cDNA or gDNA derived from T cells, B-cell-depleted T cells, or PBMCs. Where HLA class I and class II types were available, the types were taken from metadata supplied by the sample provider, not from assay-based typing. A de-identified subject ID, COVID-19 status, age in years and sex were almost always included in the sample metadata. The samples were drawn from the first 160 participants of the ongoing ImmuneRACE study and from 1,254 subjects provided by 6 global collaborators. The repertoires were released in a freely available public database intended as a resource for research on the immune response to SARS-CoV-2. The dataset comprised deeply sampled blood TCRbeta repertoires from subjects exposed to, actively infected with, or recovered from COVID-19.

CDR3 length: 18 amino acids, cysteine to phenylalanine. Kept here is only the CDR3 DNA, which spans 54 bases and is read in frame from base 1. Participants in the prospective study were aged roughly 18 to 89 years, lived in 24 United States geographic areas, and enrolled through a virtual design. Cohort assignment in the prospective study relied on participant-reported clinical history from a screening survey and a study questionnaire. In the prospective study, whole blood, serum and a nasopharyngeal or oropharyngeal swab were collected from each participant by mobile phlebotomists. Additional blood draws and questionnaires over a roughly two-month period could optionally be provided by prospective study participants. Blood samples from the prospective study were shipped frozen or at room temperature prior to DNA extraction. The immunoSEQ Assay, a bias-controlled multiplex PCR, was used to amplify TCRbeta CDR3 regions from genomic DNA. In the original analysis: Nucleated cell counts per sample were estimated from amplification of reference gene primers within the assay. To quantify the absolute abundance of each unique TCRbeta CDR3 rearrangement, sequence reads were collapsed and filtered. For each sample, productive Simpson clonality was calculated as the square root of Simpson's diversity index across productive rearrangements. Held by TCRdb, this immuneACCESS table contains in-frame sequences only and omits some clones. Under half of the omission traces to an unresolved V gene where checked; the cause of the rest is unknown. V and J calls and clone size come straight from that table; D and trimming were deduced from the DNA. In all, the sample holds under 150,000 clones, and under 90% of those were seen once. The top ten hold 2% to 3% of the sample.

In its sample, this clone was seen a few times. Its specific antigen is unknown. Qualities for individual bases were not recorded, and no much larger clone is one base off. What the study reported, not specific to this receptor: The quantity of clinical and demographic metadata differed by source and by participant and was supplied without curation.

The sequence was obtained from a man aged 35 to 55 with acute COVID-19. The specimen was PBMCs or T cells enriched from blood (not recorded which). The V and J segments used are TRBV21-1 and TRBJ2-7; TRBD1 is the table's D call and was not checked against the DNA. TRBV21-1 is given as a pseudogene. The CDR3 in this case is CASSHRDRGRTNPYEQYF. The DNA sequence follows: TGTGCCAGCAGCCACCGGGACAGGGGCCGAACTAACCCATACGAGCAGTACTTC.